This T cell receptor (beta chain) was recorded in a study of blood T cells in healthy people across ages. Primed by a sample-barcoded 5' primer and a J-beta primer mix, a second PCR proceeded for about 7 to 11 cycles. TCRdb redid the calling of the 5' RACE reads with MiXCR, one entry per CDR3 protein. Here the sample spans about 1,000,000 distinct CDR3 sequences, 40% to 55% being singletons. Germline-derived CDR1 and CDR2 are MNHEY and SMNVEV (reference sequence). The CDR3 is 13 amino acids. The chain is built from TRBV27 and TRBJ2-4; 7 nucleotides line up with TRBD2. The DNA matches TRBJ2-7 better at its end, which makes the J call doubtful. The sequence came from a woman between 55 and 75 years old in good health. The sequenced sample consisted of blood. CDR3 nucleotides: TGTGCCAGCAAATCAAGCGGGATCCCCGAGCAGTACTTC. Its protein product is CASKSSGIPEQYF.